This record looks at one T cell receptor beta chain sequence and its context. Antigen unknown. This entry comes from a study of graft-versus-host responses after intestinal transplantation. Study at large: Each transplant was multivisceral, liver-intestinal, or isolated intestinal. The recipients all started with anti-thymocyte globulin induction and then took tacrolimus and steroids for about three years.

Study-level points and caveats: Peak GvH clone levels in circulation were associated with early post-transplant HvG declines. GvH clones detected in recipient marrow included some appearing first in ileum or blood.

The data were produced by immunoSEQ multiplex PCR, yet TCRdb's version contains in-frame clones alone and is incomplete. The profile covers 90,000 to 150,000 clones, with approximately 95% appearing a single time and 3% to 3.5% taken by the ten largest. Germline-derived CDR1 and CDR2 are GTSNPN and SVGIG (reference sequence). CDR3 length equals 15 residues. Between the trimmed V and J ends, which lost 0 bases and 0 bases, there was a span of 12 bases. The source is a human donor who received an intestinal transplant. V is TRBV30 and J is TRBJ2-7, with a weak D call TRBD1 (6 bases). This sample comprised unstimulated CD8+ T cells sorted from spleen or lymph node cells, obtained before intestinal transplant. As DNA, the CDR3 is TGTGCCTGGAGTGTGACAGGACTTCCCTCCTACGAGCAGTACTTC. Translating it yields CAWSVTGLPSYEQYF.